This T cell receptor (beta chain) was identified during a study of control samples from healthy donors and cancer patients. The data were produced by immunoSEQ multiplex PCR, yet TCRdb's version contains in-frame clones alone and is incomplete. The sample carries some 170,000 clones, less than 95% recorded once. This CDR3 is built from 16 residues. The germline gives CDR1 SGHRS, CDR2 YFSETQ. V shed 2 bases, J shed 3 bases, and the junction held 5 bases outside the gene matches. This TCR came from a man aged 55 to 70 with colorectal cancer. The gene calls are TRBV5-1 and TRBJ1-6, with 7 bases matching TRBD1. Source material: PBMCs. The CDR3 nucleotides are TGCGCCAGCAGCTTAGGGGGCGCGGGCTATAATTCACCCCTCCACTTT. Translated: CASSLGGAGYNSPLHF.